The entry that follows covers one T cell receptor (beta chain) sequence. Its antigen is not identified. The source of the sample is a study of T cell repertoires in ileal Crohn's disease. Overall study results and limits: High-frequency clones were more common in sorted CD8 than CD4 cells.

CDR1 and CDR2 (germline): MGHRA, YSYEKL. The CDR3 covers 13 residues. Deletions cut 0 bases from V and 9 bases from J, with 11 bases between. Assay used: immunoSEQ multiplex PCR; TCRdb lists only in-frame clones, some missing. The sample contains around 33,000 clones, about 80% of which appear only once. The V gene is TRBV4-1, the J gene TRBJ1-1, with D maybe TRBD1 (5 bases). The sequenced material came from ileal tissue. The TCR was taken from an adult with Crohn's disease. The CDR3 DNA sequence: TGCGCCAGCAGCCAAGATTTCAGGGCTAAAGCTTTCTTT. It codes for CASSQDFRAKAFF.